This record looks at one T cell receptor beta chain sequence and its context. Its antigen is unidentified. This CDR3 region has 16 residues. With V trimmed by 1 base and J by 2 bases, 7 bases remained unmatched. Germline assignment: CDR1 GTSNPN and CDR2 SVGIG (reference sequence). The data stem from a study of T cells after posttransplantation cyclophosphamide. Whole-study results and caveats: Recipient CMV seropositivity and CMV reactivation strongly tracked TRB clonality. Blood and skin or GI T cell repertoires showed limited TRB overlap. Donor CD8+ memory clones often dominated recipient blood repertoires at later times.

The related graft donor's blood sample was taken on the day of bone marrow donation. Data came from immunoSEQ multiplex PCR; TCRdb stores just in-frame clones and leaves some out. Of tens of thousands of clones in the sample, just under 95% are singletons; the top ten hold roughly 2.9%. V and J are TRBV30 and TRBJ2-3, with 9 bases fitting TRBD2. Sequencing was carried out using PBMCs. The sequence came from a woman in her 30s in good health and a related stem cell transplant donor. The CDR3, as DNA: TGTGCCTGGAGTGCGGCGGGGGGGTCCGTCACAGATACGCAGTATTTT. Translation gives CAWSAAGGSVTDTQYF.